The present TCR beta chain was sequenced within a study of T-cell memory formation after mild COVID-19. Whole-study context: In these data, TCR clusters were largely donor specific.

As for this clonotype: The antigen remains undetermined.

TCRdb used MiXCR to reprocess the 5' RACE reads, holding one entry per CDR3 protein. In the table there are 150,000 to 200,000 distinct CDR3 sequences, 16% of which are singletons. This CDR3 is 15 amino acids long. V was shortened by 3 bases and J by 3 bases, with 11 bases between the two germline ends. Germline V lookup: CDR1 SEHNR, CDR2 FQNEAQ (reference sequence). Whole-study results and caveats: CD4+ contracting clones were mainly CM and EM; CD8+ ones, EMRA. CD4/CD8 balance held among clones contracting day 15 to 85, and later expanders leaned CD4+.

This sequence originates from an adult woman who had mild COVID-19 (a few samples of this study predate the infection). Cell type and time point are not known. The chain links TRBV7-9 to TRBJ2-2, with D possibly being TRBD1 (5 bases). The source material was PBMCs or a T cell subset sorted from them (not recorded which). The CDR3 region has the DNA TGTGCCAGCAGCTTCCAGGGTCTCGACACCGGGGAGCTGTTTTTT. Its translation: CASSFQGLDTGELFF. Together with reference TRBV7-9 and TRBJ2-2, the CDR3 gives the full variable domain: DTGVSQNPRHKITKRGQNVTFRCDPISEHNRLYWYRQTLGQGPEFLTYFQNEAQLEKSRLLSDRFSAERPKGSFSTLEIQRTEQGDSAMYLCASSFQGLDTGELFFGEGSRLTVL.